These 26 T cell receptor beta chains share one sample of origin, sequenced in a study of T cell responses to AZD1222 COVID-19 vaccine. Profiled with immunoSEQ multiplex PCR; TCRdb holds only in-frame clones, not every one. The sample contains about 75,000 clones, roughly 84% of which appear only once. The specimen comprised peripheral blood, sampled 28 days after the second AZD1222 dose. These receptors were collected from an adult who received the AZD1222 COVID-19 vaccine.

The chain employs TRBV19 and TRBJ2-7, with D unresolved. Trimming left V 5 bases short and J 3 bases short, with 11 bases between. The CDR3 is made up of 13 amino acids. Germline-derived CDR1 and CDR2 are LNHDA and SQIVND (reference sequence). The chain's CDR3 is CASSAHTSYEQYF. The DNA for the CDR3 is TGTGCCAGTAGTGCCCACACGAGCTACGAGCAGTACTTC.

The V call is TRBV12-3 or TRBV12-4, the J call TRBJ1-2; TRBD1 is a possible D gene (5 bases). The CDR3 runs to 13 residues. Trimming cost V 6 bases and J 6 bases, with 14 bases left between them. This CDR3 is CASSPGPAHGYTF. The CDR3 nucleotides read TGTGCCAGCAGCCCGGGGCCAGCCCATGGCTACACCTTC.

The genes are TRBV18 and TRBJ2-7; 7 bases fit TRBD1. Germline loops: CDR1 KGHSH, CDR2 LQKENI. V dropped 4 bases and J dropped 3; count of bases not matched to a gene: 6. This CDR3 has 14 residues. The CDR3 DNA reads as TGTGCCAGCTCACGGGGACAGCAGAGCTACGAGCAGTACTTC. It codes for CASSRGQQSYEQYF.

The chain is built from TRBV12-5 and TRBJ1-5; 9 bases are shared with TRBD1. The trim removed 5 bases at V and 7 bases at J, leaving 3 bases unmatched. Germline V gives CDR1 LGHNT, CDR2 FRNRAP. CDR3 length: 13 amino acids. This chain's CDR3 is CASGRQGEQPQHF. The CDR3 DNA follows: TGTGCTAGTGGTCGACAGGGGGAACAGCCCCAGCATTTT.

J is TRBJ1-2 and V is TRBV30; perhaps TRBD1 as D (5 bases). Trimming took 1 base from V and 2 from J, leaving 8 bases between them. CDR1 is GTSNPN, CDR2 SVGIG, per germline (reference sequence). The CDR3 is 13 amino acids. The CDR3: CAWSEGVNYGYTF. The CDR3 coding sequence is TGTGCCTGGAGTGAAGGGGTAAACTATGGCTACACCTTC.

This rearrangement joins TRBV19 to TRBJ2-4; D may be TRBD1 (8 bases). The germline CDR1 and CDR2 sequences are LNHDA and SQIVND (reference sequence). The CDR3 is 17 amino acids. V lost 7 bases and J lost 7, with 26 bases in between. The CDR3 sequence: CASNGGRTGRNGNIQYF. The CDR3 DNA sequence: TGTGCCAGTAACGGGGGGCGGACAGGGCGGAATGGGAACATTCAGTACTTC.

The J gene is TRBJ1-1, the V gene TRBV19; D uncertain. The CDR3 totals 14 residues. The V end lost 5 bases, the J end lost 5 bases, and 15 bases lay between the germline ends. Germline CDR1 reads LNHDA; CDR2 reads SQIVND (reference sequence). The CDR3 loop reads CASSGLGGLTEAFF. The CDR3 DNA follows: TGTGCCAGTAGTGGTTTAGGAGGGCTAACTGAAGCTTTCTTT.

The rearrangement uses TRBV6-2 or TRBV6-3 and TRBJ1-6; TRBD1 is a possible D gene (6 bases). The CDR3 length is 15 residues. V was trimmed by 4 bases and J by 2 bases, leaving 9 bases between them. The germline gives CDR1 MNHEY, CDR2 SVGEGT. CDR3 protein: CASSLWDTYNSPLHF. As DNA, the CDR3 is TGTGCCAGCAGTTTGTGGGACACCTATAATTCACCCCTCCACTTT.

The chain has TRBV2 and TRBJ1-3, with unresolved D. This CDR3 spans 13 amino acids. The V end lost 7 bases, the J end lost 4 bases, and 11 bases lay between the germline ends. Germline V lookup: CDR1 SNHLY, CDR2 FYNNEI. CDR3 region: CASKGDAGNTIYF. CDR3 coding DNA: TGTGCCAGCAAGGGAGACGCCGGAAACACCATATATTTT.

This sequence joins TRBV3-1 (or the pseudogene TRBV3-2) and TRBJ2-2; 9 nucleotides match TRBD2. This CDR3 is 14 amino acids long. Germline V gene sequence: CDR1 LGHDT, CDR2 YNNKEL (reference sequence). The V segment lost 4 bases and the J segment 10 bases; nucleotides outside the gene matches: 7. CDR3 residues: CASSRGGARTELFF. CDR3 DNA sequence: TGTGCCAGCAGCCGCGGGGGGGCGAGGACGGAGCTGTTTTTT.

The rearrangement joins TRBV7-6 to TRBJ1-3; 10 nucleotides line up with TRBD1. The germline CDR1 and CDR2 sequences are SGHVS and FNYEAQ. The CDR3 loop spans 15 amino acids. The V segment lost 5 bases and the J segment 8 bases; nucleotides outside the gene matches: 9. The CDR3 here is CASSQRQGASDTIYF. DNA for the CDR3: TGTGCCAGCAGCCAACGACAGGGGGCTTCGGACACCATATATTTT. Looking up the rest from reference TRBV7-6 and TRBJ1-3 gives the full variable domain: GAGVSQSPRYKVTKRGQDVALRCDPISGHVSLYWYRQALGQGPEFLTYFNYEAQQDKSGLPNDRFSAERPEGSISTLTIQRTEQRDSAMYRCASSQRQGASDTIYFGEGSWLTVV.

The V call is TRBV29-1, the J call TRBJ1-1; the match to TRBD1 covers 7 bases. The V gene's germline CDR1 is SQVTM and CDR2 ANQGSEA. CDR3 length: 13 residues. V shed 8 bases, J shed 0 bases, and the junction held 6 bases outside the gene matches. DNA of the CDR3: TGCAGCACCGGGACAGCATTGAACACTGAAGCTTTCTTT. Translated: CSTGTALNTEAFF.

The chain carries TRBV5-4 and TRBJ1-4; 7 nucleotides match TRBD1. The V segment lost 4 bases and the J segment 6 bases; nucleotides outside the gene matches: 6. The germline V gene has CDR1 SGHNT and CDR2 YYREEE (reference sequence). The CDR3 has 14 residues. CDR3 DNA sequence: TGTGCCAGCAGCAGAAGACAGGGAGATGAAAAACTGTTTTTT. The encoded protein is CASSRRQGDEKLFF.

This clone was recorded a few times. The V call is TRBV6-1, the J call TRBJ2-2; D unresolved. CDR1 MNHNS and CDR2 SASEGT come from the germline V gene. V was pared by 7 bases and J by 5 bases, with 5 bases between. CDR3 size: 11 residues. Here the CDR3 reads CASIRTGELFF. The CDR3 DNA reads as TGTGCCAGCATTAGGACCGGGGAGCTGTTTTTT.

The chain has TRBV28 and TRBJ2-5, with D perhaps TRBD2 (6 bases). The V and J ends lost 8 bases and 5 bases respectively, with 12 bases between them. This CDR3 spans 12 amino acids. Germline V gene lookup returns CDR1 MDHEN and CDR2 SYDVKM. Written as DNA, the CDR3 is TGTGCCAGCTACGGGGGTCGGGAGACCCAGTACTTC. This codes for CASYGGRETQYF. Based on the CDR3 plus reference TRBV28 and TRBJ2-5, the full variable domain is DVKVTQSSRYLVKRTGEKVFLECVQDMDHENMFWYRQDPGLGLRLIYFSYDVKMKEKGDIPEGYSVSREKKERFSLILESASTNQTSMYLCASYGGRETQYFGPGTRLLVL.

The V call is TRBV7-8, the J call TRBJ1-1; no definite D call. V was trimmed by 7 bases and J by 1 base, leaving 7 bases between them. There are 12 residues in the CDR3. Germline V CDR1 and CDR2: SGHVS, FQNEAQ. The chain's CDR3 is CASTLGNTEAFF. DNA of the CDR3: TGTGCCAGCACTCTGGGGAACACTGAAGCTTTCTTT.

The chain links TRBV11-2 to TRBJ2-1; TRBD2 agrees at 7 bases. CDR1 SGHAT and CDR2 FQNNGV come from the germline V gene. This CDR3 comprises 14 residues. V shed 1 base, J shed 9 bases, and the junction held 6 bases outside the gene matches. Written as DNA, the CDR3 is TGTGCCAGCAGCTTAGCCACTAGCGCGGGTGAGCAGTTCTTC. It translates to CASSLATSAGEQFF.

V gene TRBV7-2 combines with J gene TRBJ1-1; D is unclear. Germline V gene sequence: CDR1 SGHTA, CDR2 FQGNSA. The CDR3 has 14 residues. With 4 bases removed from V and 1 base from J, the gap between germline ends came to 10 bases. The CDR3 sequence: CASSSTGSNTEAFF. CDR3 sequence (DNA): TGTGCCAGCAGCTCCACGGGATCGAACACTGAAGCTTTCTTT. Supplemented by reference TRBV7-2 and TRBJ1-1, the full variable domain reads GAGVSQSPSNKVTEKGKDVELRCDPISGHTALYWYRQSLGQGLEFLIYFQGNSAPDKSGLPSDRFSAERTGGSVSTLTIQRTQQEDSAVYLCASSSTGSNTEAFFGQGTRLTVV.

V and J are TRBV29-1 and TRBJ1-5, with D possibly being TRBD1 (5 bases). With 2 bases removed from V and 7 bases from J, the gap between germline ends came to 9 bases. Germline V gene sequence: CDR1 SQVTM, CDR2 ANQGSEA. The CDR3 is made up of 12 amino acids. CDR3 sequence (DNA): TGCAGCGTTGAAATCGGGGGACAGCCCCAGCATTTT. Protein sequence: CSVEIGGQPQHF.

This clone has a single count. The V and J genes are TRBV6-2 or TRBV6-3 and TRBJ1-2; no firm D call. Germline CDR1 MNHEY, CDR2 SVGEGT. The length of the CDR3 is 15 residues. Trimming shortened V by 4 bases and J by 1 base, and 13 bases separated the two germline ends. CDR3 protein: CASSSFTENNYGYTF. CDR3 DNA sequence: TGTGCCAGCAGTTCGTTTACGGAAAATAACTATGGCTACACCTTC.

The chain combines TRBV5-4 with TRBJ2-5; maybe TRBD1 (5 bases). Trimming pared 1 base from V and 0 bases from J, leaving 7 bases between. The CDR3 covers 14 residues. Looked up from germline, CDR1 is SGHNT and CDR2 is YYREEE (reference sequence). Written as DNA, the CDR3 is TGTGCCAGCAGCTTGTCAGGGAACCAAGAGACCCAGTACTTC. It yields the protein CASSLSGNQETQYF.

The chain joins TRBV15 to TRBJ1-1; the D is unclear. From germline, CDR1 is LNHNV and CDR2 YYDKDF (reference sequence). This CDR3 has 14 residues. Between the trimmed V and J ends, which lost 2 bases and 1 base, there was a span of 8 bases. This chain's CDR3 is CATSRYSANTEAFF. In DNA, the CDR3 is TGTGCCACCAGCAGATACAGCGCGAACACTGAAGCTTTCTTT.

The rearrangement links TRBV7-9 to TRBJ1-5; 8 bases align to TRBD1. The trim removed 4 bases at V and 4 bases at J, leaving 3 bases unmatched. Germline V lookup: CDR1 SEHNR, CDR2 FQNEAQ (reference sequence). The CDR3 loop spans 14 amino acids. The DNA of the CDR3 is TGTGCCAGCAGCTCCAGACAGGGGAATCAGCCCCAGCATTTT. Its protein is CASSSRQGNQPQHF.

The chain recombines TRBV9 with TRBJ1-3; TRBD1 is a possible D gene (5 bases). V was trimmed by 6 bases and J by 0 bases, leaving 13 bases between them. This CDR3 spans 15 amino acids. Germline V gives CDR1 SGDLS, CDR2 YYNGEE. The CDR3 region is CASTSDRDSGNTIYF. The CDR3 nucleotides are TGTGCCAGCACCTCAGACAGAGACTCTGGAAACACCATATATTTT.

J is TRBJ1-1 and V is TRBV27; D ambiguous. Deletions cut 10 bases from V and 6 bases from J, with 18 bases between. The V gene's germline CDR1 is MNHEY and CDR2 SMNVEV (reference sequence). CDR3 size: 13 residues. The CDR3 reads CATQSGFGAEAFF. The CDR3 region has the DNA TGTGCCACCCAATCCGGGTTCGGGGCTGAAGCTTTCTTT.

The chain has TRBV29-1 and TRBJ1-2; D is unclear. Germline lookup yields CDR1 SQVTM and CDR2 ANQGSEA. CDR3 size: 11 residues. Trimming shortened V by 0 bases and J by 9 bases, and 8 bases separated the two germline ends. CDR3 bases: TGCAGCGTTGAAGAGGGCAAAAGCTACACCTTC. It translates to CSVEEGKSYTF.